The 18 T cell receptor beta chains below come from one sample, sequenced in a study of blood T cell repertoires in COVID-19. Sequenced by immunoSEQ multiplex PCR; TCRdb stores in-frame clones only, minus some. Seen here are 15,000 to 20,000 clones, roughly 86% observed once, and the top ten hold roughly a sixth. Sequenced sample: peripheral blood. These receptors came from a man in his sixties or seventies with acute or convalescent COVID-19.

The V and J genes are TRBV6-5 and TRBJ1-2, with D tentatively TRBD1 (6 bases). Between the trimmed V and J ends, which lost 6 bases and 7 bases, there was a span of 12 bases. The germline V gene has CDR1 MNHEY and CDR2 SVGAGI. The CDR3 has 12 residues. This CDR3 is CASSTGLLGYTF. CDR3 nucleotides: TGTGCCAGCAGCACAGGGCTTCTTGGCTACACCTTC.

The chain combines TRBV6-5 with TRBJ2-3, with 7 bases matching TRBD1. The CDR3 is 13 amino acids. Trimming removed 6 bases from V and 6 bases from J; junction bases left unmatched: 6. Per the germline V gene, CDR1 is MNHEY and CDR2 is SVGAGI. The CDR3 DNA is TGTGCCAGCAGGCGACAGGACAGGGATACGCAGTATTTT. The encoded protein is CASRRQDRDTQYF.

The CDR3 sequence is CASGGGTSGITDTQYF. The CDR3, as DNA: TGCGCCAGCGGGGGTGGGACTAGCGGAATCACAGATACGCAGTATTTT. This chain connects TRBV5-1 to TRBJ2-3; 11 bases are shared with TRBD2. Germline assignment: CDR1 SGHRS and CDR2 YFSETQ. V lost 7 bases, J lost 2 bases, and 9 bases stayed unmatched. This CDR3 region has 16 residues. The whole variable domain, filled in from reference TRBV5-1 and TRBJ2-3, reads KAGVTQTPRYLIKTRGQQVTLSCSPISGHRSVSWYQQTPGQGLQFLFEYFSETQRNKGNFPGRFSGRQFSNSRSEMNVSTLELGDSALYLCASGGGTSGITDTQYFGPGTRLTVL.

The V gene is TRBV19, the J gene TRBJ2-3, with unresolved D. Germline CDR1 and CDR2: LNHDA and SQIVND (reference sequence). CDR3 length: 14 residues. Trimming took off 3 bases at V and 0 bases at J, with 7 bases between the two ends. The CDR3 nucleotides read TGTGCCAGTAGTATTATGGCTAGCACAGATACGCAGTATTTT. It codes for CASSIMASTDTQYF.

The chain couples TRBV5-6 to TRBJ2-1; D is possibly TRBD1 (6 bases). The CDR3 consists of 12 residues. The germline V gene has CDR1 SGHDT and CDR2 YYEEEE. V lost 4 bases, J lost 9 bases, and 11 bases lay in between. CDR3 sequence (DNA): TGTGCCAGCAGCCGACAGGACCTTGAGCAGTTCTTC. The encoded protein is CASSRQDLEQFF.

This chain joins TRBV9 and TRBJ2-1, with D perhaps TRBD1 (5 bases). Germline V gene data show CDR1 as SGDLS and CDR2 as YYNGEE. Trimming left V 4 bases short and J 7 bases short, with 12 bases between. The CDR3 spans 13 residues. CDR3 region: CASSFLRANEQFF. The DNA of the CDR3 is TGTGCCAGCAGCTTCCTCAGGGCGAATGAGCAGTTCTTC.

This chain uses TRBV9 with TRBJ2-7; 11 nucleotides align to TRBD1. CDR3 length equals 16 residues. Germline CDR1 reads SGDLS; CDR2 reads YYNGEE. J lost 2 bases, V lost 4 bases, and 8 bases had no gene match. The CDR3 region is CASSHVGQGGTYEQYF. The CDR3 nucleotides are TGTGCCAGCAGCCACGTGGGACAGGGGGGGACCTACGAGCAGTACTTC.

This clone was counted between two and nine times. V and J are TRBV2 and TRBJ2-7; 7 bases fit TRBD2. Trimming removed 6 bases from V and 3 bases from J; junction bases left unmatched: 8. Germline CDR1 and CDR2: SNHLY and FYNNEI. CDR3 length: 14 residues. The CDR3 is CASRDPGLYYEQYF. In DNA form, the CDR3 reads TGTGCCAGCAGGGATCCGGGACTATACTACGAGCAGTACTTC.

About this clone: Relative to the germline gene, one junction end is altered; a read error may explain this. The chain carries TRBV7-2 and TRBJ2-4; tentative D call: TRBD1 (6 bases). The CDR3 is 18 residues long. The germline V gene has CDR1 SGHTA and CDR2 FQGNSA. The CDR3 region is CASSLGPPTRGPESRRCF. In DNA, the CDR3 is TGTGCCAGCAGCTTAGGCCCCCCGACCAGGGGCCCTGAGTCCAGGCGGTGCTTC. Variable domain in full (rest from reference TRBV7-2 and TRBJ2-4): GAGVSQSPSNKVTEKGKDVELRCDPISGHTALYWYRQSLGQGLEFLIYFQGNSAPDKSGLPSDRFSAERTGGSVSTLTIQRTQQEDSAVYLCASSLGPPTRGPESRRCFGAGTRLSVL.

CDR3 bases: TGTGCCAGCAGCCCACTAGCGGAGTACTACGAGCAGTACTTC. Its translation: CASSPLAEYYEQYF. The chain combines TRBV7-2 with TRBJ2-7; 8 bases match TRBD2. Germline CDR1 SGHTA, CDR2 FQGNSA. Trimming removed 5 bases from V and 3 bases from J; junction bases left unmatched: 6. The CDR3 length is 14 residues.

The V call is TRBV9, the J call TRBJ2-1; TRBD1 matches 8 bases. Per the germline V gene, CDR1 is SGDLS and CDR2 is YYNGEE. The J segment lost 4 bases and the V segment lost 0 bases, leaving 0 bases of the junction unmatched. This CDR3 spans 14 amino acids. The chain's CDR3 is CASSVGTGYNEQFF. CDR3 sequence (DNA): TGTGCCAGCAGCGTAGGGACAGGGTACAATGAGCAGTTCTTC.

The V and J genes are TRBV7-2 and TRBJ2-7; D is ambiguous. This CDR3 is 14 amino acids long. Germline CDR1 SGHTA, CDR2 FQGNSA. V gave up 1 base and J gave up 12 bases, with 19 bases separating them. The CDR3 DNA reads as TGTGCCAGCAGCTTAGTAGGTGAACTGACTCCTACGTACTTC. This gives the protein CASSLVGELTPTYF.

V usage is TRBV19 and J usage is TRBJ2-7, with 11 bases fitting TRBD1. Germline assignment: CDR1 LNHDA and CDR2 SQIVND (reference sequence). V lost 4 bases and J lost 5; bases outside the gene matches: 7. This CDR3 has 15 amino acids. CDR3 loop: CASSTLTGQGDEQYF. The CDR3 nucleotides read TGTGCCAGTAGTACCCTGACGGGACAGGGGGACGAGCAGTACTTC.

This clone showed up just a few times. V usage is TRBV27 and J usage is TRBJ2-7; TRBD2 agrees at 11 bases. V gave up 2 bases and J gave up 5 bases; unmatched junction bases: 8. The CDR3 is made up of 16 amino acids. CDR1 MNHEY and CDR2 SMNVEV come from the germline V gene (reference sequence). Written as DNA, the CDR3 is TGTGCCAGCAGTTTAATCACTAGCGGGAGTTTGAACGAGCAGTACTTC. Its protein product is CASSLITSGSLNEQYF.

The rearrangement links TRBV5-4 to TRBJ2-5; 8 bases line up with TRBD1. Germline CDR1 and CDR2: SGHNT and YYREEE (reference sequence). Trimming took 0 bases from V and 4 from J; bases not matched to a gene: 2. CDR3 length: 14 residues. The DNA for the CDR3 is TGTGCCAGCAGCTTGGCAGGGGGCGGAGAGACCCAGTACTTC. Translating it yields CASSLAGGGETQYF.

This clone appeared a single time. This chain links TRBV11-3 with TRBJ2-3; 8 positions agree with TRBD1. V gave up 4 bases and J gave up 1 base; unmatched junction bases: 4. Germline V CDR1 and CDR2: SGHNT, YENEEA. The CDR3 has 15 residues. This chain's CDR3 is CASSSGGGRTDTQYF. DNA for the CDR3: TGTGCCAGCAGCTCAGGGGGCGGGCGCACAGATACGCAGTATTTT.

A few counts support this clone. V and J are TRBV6-5 and TRBJ2-7, with TRBD2 matching 8 bases. CDR3 length: 14 amino acids. After removal of 0 bases from V and 5 bases from J, the junction contained 3 bases not matched to a gene. Germline V gene sequence: CDR1 MNHEY, CDR2 SVGAGI. The CDR3 sequence is CASSYSGTRHEQYF. As DNA, the CDR3 is TGTGCCAGCAGTTACTCTGGGACTAGGCACGAGCAGTACTTC.

This clone was counted once. The V and J genes are TRBV6-5 and TRBJ1-6, with D possibly matching TRBD1 (5 bases). Germline CDR1 and CDR2: MNHEY and SVGAGI. The V and J ends lost 2 bases and 10 bases respectively, with 12 bases between them. The CDR3 totals 14 residues. DNA of the CDR3: TGTGCCAGCAGTTACGAGCCAGGGTCCTCACCCCTCCACTTT. It translates to CASSYEPGSSPLHF.